The 2 T cell receptor beta chains given below trace back to one sample, sequenced in a study of T-cell reconstitution after alpha-beta-depleted transplantation in children (dated by TCRdb to the mid-2010s). Per the publication, the treatment or condition label means: allogeneic hematopoietic cell transplantation with graft depleted of TCRalphabeta T cells and CD19 B cells. The library was prepared using PCR. Sequencing was carried out with an Illumina HiSeq 2500. To normalize quantification of the TCRbeta repertoire, the TCR libraries were built with molecular barcoding that relied on unique molecular identifiers. TCRdb applied fastp at Q25 and MiXCR to the public reads, then kept only in-frame beta chains. Identical CDR3 proteins give one entry, which carries the most common genes and DNA. The sample contains over 450,000 distinct CDR3 sequences, about 10% of them found a single time. The ten largest clones represent about 2% of the sample.

The sample consisted of PBMCs, taken before TCRalphabeta/CD19-depleted stem cell transplant. These receptors were obtained from a child younger than 10 with inherited bone marrow failure, due to receive a stem cell transplant.

This clonotype appeared many times. The chain carries TRBV5-1 and TRBJ1-1; possibly TRBD1 for D (5 bases). The V end lost 4 bases, the J end lost 1 base, and 11 bases lay between the germline ends. Germline V gene lookup returns CDR1 SGHRS and CDR2 YFSETQ. The length of the CDR3 is 14 residues. The CDR3 loop is CASSAFDRNTEAFF. Written as DNA, the CDR3 is TGCGCCAGCAGCGCCTTTGACAGGAACACTGAAGCTTTCTTT. The complete variable domain, with remaining parts taken from reference TRBV5-1 and TRBJ1-1, reads KAGVTQTPRYLIKTRGQQVTLSCSPISGHRSVSWYQQTPGQGLQFLFEYFSETQRNKGNFPGRFSGRQFSNSRSEMNVSTLELGDSALYLCASSAFDRNTEAFFGQGTRLTVV.

In its sample, this clonotype was seen many times. V usage is TRBV5-6 and J usage is TRBJ2-6, with a tentative D call TRBD1 (5 bases). This CDR3 spans 14 amino acids. From germline, CDR1 is SGHDT and CDR2 YYEEEE. With 0 bases removed from V and 4 bases from J, the gap between germline ends came to 5 bases. The CDR3 nucleotides are TGTGCCAGCAGCTTGGGGGGCGGGGCCAACGTCCTGACTTTC. It yields the protein CASSLGGGANVLTF.